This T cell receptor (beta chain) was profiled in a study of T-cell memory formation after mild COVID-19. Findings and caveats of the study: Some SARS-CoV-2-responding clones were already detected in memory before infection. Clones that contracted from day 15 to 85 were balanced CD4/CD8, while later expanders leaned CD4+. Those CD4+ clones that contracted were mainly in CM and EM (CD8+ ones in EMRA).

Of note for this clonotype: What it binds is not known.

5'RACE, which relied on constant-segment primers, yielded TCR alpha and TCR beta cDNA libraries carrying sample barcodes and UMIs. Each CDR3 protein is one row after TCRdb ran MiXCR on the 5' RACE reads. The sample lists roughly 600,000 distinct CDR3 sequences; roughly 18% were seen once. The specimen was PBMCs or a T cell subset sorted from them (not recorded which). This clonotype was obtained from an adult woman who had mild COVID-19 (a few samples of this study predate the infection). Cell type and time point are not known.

Here the CDR3 reads CASSLEERFTDTQYF. CDR3 DNA: TGTGCCAGCAGCTTAGAGGAGCGGTTCACAGATACGCAGTATTTT. V is TRBV7-2 and J is TRBJ2-3; D possibly corresponds to TRBD2 (5 bases). Germline lookup yields CDR1 SGHTA and CDR2 FQGNSA. This CDR3 has 15 residues. With 1 base removed from V and 2 bases from J, the gap between germline ends came to 10 bases.